One and the same sample provided the 4 T cell receptor beta chains below, sequenced in a study of response to subunit inactivated influenza vaccine. MiXCR, applied by TCRdb to the RT-PCR reads, yields one record per CDR3 protein. The sample lists 500,000 to 600,000 distinct CDR3 sequences, over 9% occurring once. These data also featured in a second study, about T cells expressing NK-cell markers. According to that study: A 5'RACE template switching approach incorporating UMIs was used to make TCR beta cDNA.

Sequencing used PBMCs from blood, obtained on the day of vaccination. The origin of the receptors is a man aged 50-60 years who received an inactivated influenza vaccine.

The chain links TRBV20-1 to TRBJ2-5, with 12 bases identical to TRBD2. This CDR3 has 15 amino acids. V shed 2 bases, J shed 5 bases, and the junction held 6 bases outside the gene matches. From germline, CDR1 is DFQATT and CDR2 SNEGSKA (reference sequence). The CDR3 DNA reads as TGCAGTGCTAGAAGACTAGCGGGGGTTGGTGAGACCCAGTACTTC. This sequence encodes CSARRLAGVGETQYF.

This clonotype appeared a few times. The chain joins TRBV20-1 to TRBJ2-1; TRBD2 might be the D (5 bases). The CDR3 consists of 13 residues. V was clipped by 3 bases and J by 7 bases, with 13 bases between them. Germline V gene sequence: CDR1 DFQATT, CDR2 SNEGSKA (reference sequence). The CDR3 nucleotides are TGCAGTGCTAGGGGTGCGGGCCTAAATGAGCAGTTCTTC. Translating gives CSARGAGLNEQFF.

This clonotype was counted at least ten times. The chain couples TRBV12-3 or TRBV12-4 to TRBJ2-7, with 8 nucleotides matching TRBD1. CDR3 length: 14 residues. V was pared by 1 base and J by 3 bases, with 2 bases of the junction left unmatched. In DNA form, the CDR3 reads TGTGCCAGCAGTTTAGGACAGGGGCACTACGAGCAGTACTTC. This gives the protein CASSLGQGHYEQYF.

This clonotype was observed many times. This sequence joins TRBV4-1 and TRBJ2-2, with 9 bases lining up with TRBD2. Germline V CDR1 and CDR2: MGHRA, YSYEKL. V shed 4 bases, J shed 2 bases, and the junction held 8 bases outside the gene matches. The CDR3 is made up of 17 amino acids. The CDR3 sequence: CASSRGRAGGNTGELFF. The CDR3 DNA reads TGCGCCAGCAGCCGGGGAAGAGCGGGGGGAAACACCGGGGAGCTGTTTTTT.